This TCR beta chain was obtained from a study of blood T cell repertoires in COVID-19. The CDR3 length is 9 residues. The germline V gene has CDR1 DFQATT and CDR2 SNEGSKA (reference sequence). Of note for this clone: At one boundary the junction diverges from the germline segment, which might be a read error.

In the original processing: It was from reference gene primer amplification that nucleated cell counts were estimated. Repertoires were generated with immunoSEQ multiplex PCR, while TCRdb's copy carries only in-frame clones and drops some. V and J calls plus clone size are reproduced from that table; the DNA served to infer D and trimming. The sample has 120,000 to 150,000 clones, about 91% seen once; the top ten hold 25% to 30%. The clonotype comes from a human donor in a cohort sampled during active COVID-19. This chain uses TRBV20-1 with TRBJ1-2; D call uncertain. Sequenced: peripheral blood. The CDR3 bases are TGTTCAAGTAGCTATGGCTACACCTTC. Translated: CSSSYGYTF.